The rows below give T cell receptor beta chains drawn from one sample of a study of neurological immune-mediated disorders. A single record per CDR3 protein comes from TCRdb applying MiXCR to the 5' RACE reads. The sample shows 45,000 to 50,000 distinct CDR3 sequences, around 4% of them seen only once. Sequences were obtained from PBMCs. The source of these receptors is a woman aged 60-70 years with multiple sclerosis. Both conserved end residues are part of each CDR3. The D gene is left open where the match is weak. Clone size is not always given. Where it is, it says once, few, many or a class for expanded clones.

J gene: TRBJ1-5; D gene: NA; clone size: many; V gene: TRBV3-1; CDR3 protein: CASSQGGRQPQHF; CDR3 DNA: TGTGCCAGCAGCCAAGGGGGTCGGCAGCCCCAGCATTTT
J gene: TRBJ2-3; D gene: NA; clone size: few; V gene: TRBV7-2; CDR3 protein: CASSLGIYSTDTQYF; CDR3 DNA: TGTGCCAGCAGCTTAGGGATTTATAGCACAGATACGCAGTATTTT
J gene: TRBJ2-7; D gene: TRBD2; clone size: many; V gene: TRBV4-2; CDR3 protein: CASSQSSGGPREQYF; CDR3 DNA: TGTGCCAGCAGCCAATCTAGCGGGGGGCCCAGGGAGCAGTACTTC
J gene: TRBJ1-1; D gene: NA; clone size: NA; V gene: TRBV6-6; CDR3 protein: CASSRSPGTTEAFF; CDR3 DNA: TGTGCCAGCAGCCGATCTCCAGGTACCACTGAAGCTTTCTTT
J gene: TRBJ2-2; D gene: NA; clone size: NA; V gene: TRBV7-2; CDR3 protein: CASSLVLGPGGGELFF; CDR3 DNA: TGTGCCAGCAGCTTAGTTCTCGGGCCCGGCGGCGGGGAGCTGTTTTTT
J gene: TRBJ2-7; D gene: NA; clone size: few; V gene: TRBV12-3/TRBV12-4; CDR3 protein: CASSLDSLAYEQYF; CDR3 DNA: TGTGCCAGCAGTTTGGACAGCCTCGCCTACGAGCAGTACTTC
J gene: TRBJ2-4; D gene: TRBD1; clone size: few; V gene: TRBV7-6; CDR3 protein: CASSSGTGGEIQYF; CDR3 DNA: TGTGCCAGCAGCTCCGGGACAGGGGGCGAAATTCAGTACTTC
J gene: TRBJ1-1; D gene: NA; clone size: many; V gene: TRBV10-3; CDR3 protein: CAIRGGGEAFF; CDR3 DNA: TGTGCCATCAGAGGGGGAGGGGAAGCTTTCTTT
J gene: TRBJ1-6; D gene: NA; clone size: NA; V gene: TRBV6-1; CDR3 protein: CASTELGNNSPLHF; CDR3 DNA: TGTGCCAGCACCGAGCTCGGGAATAATTCACCCCTACACTTT
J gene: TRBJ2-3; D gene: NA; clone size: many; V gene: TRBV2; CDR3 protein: CASSVGIDTQYF; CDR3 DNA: TGTGCCAGCAGTGTAGGAATAGATACGCAGTATTTT
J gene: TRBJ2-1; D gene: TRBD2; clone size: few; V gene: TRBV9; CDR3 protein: CASSVLSGALYNEQFF; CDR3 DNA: TGTGCCAGCAGCGTCCTTAGCGGGGCTCTGTACAATGAGCAGTTCTTC
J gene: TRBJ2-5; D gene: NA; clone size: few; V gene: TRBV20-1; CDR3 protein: CSASPSRAGQETQYF; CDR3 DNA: TGCAGTGCTAGCCCTTCTAGGGCAGGCCAAGAGACCCAGTACTTC
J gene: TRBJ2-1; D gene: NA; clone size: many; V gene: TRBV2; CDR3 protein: CASSGGGSTANEQFF; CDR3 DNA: TGTGCCAGCAGTGGGGGGGGCTCTACGGCTAATGAGCAGTTCTTC
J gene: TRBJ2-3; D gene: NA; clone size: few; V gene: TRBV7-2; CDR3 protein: CASSRTSTDTQYF; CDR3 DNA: TGTGCCAGCAGCCGCACGAGCACAGATACGCAGTATTTT
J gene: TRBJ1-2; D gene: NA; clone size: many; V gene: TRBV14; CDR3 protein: CASSQGRGRGNYGYTF; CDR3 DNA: TGTGCCAGCAGCCAAGGTCGCGGGAGGGGGAACTATGGCTACACCTTC
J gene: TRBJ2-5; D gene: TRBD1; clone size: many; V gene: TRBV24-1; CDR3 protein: CATSRTGGRTQYF; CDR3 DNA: TGTGCCACCAGCCGGACAGGGGGTCGGACCCAGTACTTC
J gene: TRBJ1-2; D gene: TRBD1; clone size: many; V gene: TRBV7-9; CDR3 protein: CASSLEGTGRLGYTF; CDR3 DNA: TGTGCCAGCAGCTTAGAAGGGACAGGGAGATTGGGCTACACCTTC
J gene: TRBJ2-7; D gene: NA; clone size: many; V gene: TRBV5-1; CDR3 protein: CASSDTGTSYEQYF; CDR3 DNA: TGCGCCAGCAGCGACACCGGGACTTCCTACGAGCAGTACTTC
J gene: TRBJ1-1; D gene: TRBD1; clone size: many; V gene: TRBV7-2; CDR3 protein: CASSLLYGTGNPEAFF; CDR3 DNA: TGTGCCAGCAGCTTACTTTACGGGACAGGAAACCCCGAAGCTTTCTTT
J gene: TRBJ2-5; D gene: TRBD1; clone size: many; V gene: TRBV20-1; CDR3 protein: CSARERARQGGTQYF; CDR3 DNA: TGCAGTGCTAGAGAGAGGGCCCGACAGGGTGGGACCCAGTACTTC
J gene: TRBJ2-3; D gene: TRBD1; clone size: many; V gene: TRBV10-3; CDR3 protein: CATIQGESDTQYF; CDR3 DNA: TGTGCCACGATACAGGGGGAATCAGATACGCAGTATTTT
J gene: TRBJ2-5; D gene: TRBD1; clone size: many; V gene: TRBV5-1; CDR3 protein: CASSLGPGTGQETQYF; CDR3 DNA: TGCGCCAGCAGCTTGGGACCCGGGACAGGGCAAGAGACCCAGTACTTC
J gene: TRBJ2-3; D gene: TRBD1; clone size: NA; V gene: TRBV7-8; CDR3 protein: CASSLNEGQGRDSTDTQYF; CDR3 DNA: TGTGCCAGCAGCTTAAACGAGGGACAGGGCCGAGATAGCACAGATACGCAGTATTTT
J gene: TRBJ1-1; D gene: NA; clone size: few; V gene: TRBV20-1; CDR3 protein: CSVPRPENTEAFF; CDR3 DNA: TGCAGTGTCCCGAGGCCCGAGAACACTGAAGCTTTCTTT
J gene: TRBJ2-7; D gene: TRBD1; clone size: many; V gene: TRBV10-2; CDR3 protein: CASFSPGTGSYEQYF; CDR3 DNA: TGCGCCAGCTTTTCTCCGGGGACAGGTTCCTACGAGCAGTACTTC
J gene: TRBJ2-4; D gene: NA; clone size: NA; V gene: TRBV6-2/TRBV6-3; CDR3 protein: CASNAGRAAKNIQYF; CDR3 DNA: TGTGCCAGCAATGCGGGGCGGGCTGCCAAAAACATTCAGTACTTC
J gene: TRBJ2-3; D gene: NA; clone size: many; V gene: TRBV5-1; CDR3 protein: CASSLDKVFDTQYF; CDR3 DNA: TGCGCCAGCAGCTTGGATAAAGTCTTCGATACGCAGTATTTT
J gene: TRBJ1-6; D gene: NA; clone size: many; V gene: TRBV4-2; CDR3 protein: CASSQDEGVNSPLHF; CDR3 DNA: TGTGCCAGCAGCCAAGATGAGGGGGTTAATTCACCCCTCCACTTT
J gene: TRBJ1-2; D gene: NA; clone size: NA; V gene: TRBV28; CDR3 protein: CASRTRVRDGYTF; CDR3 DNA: TGTGCCAGCAGGACCAGGGTGAGGGATGGCTACACCTTC
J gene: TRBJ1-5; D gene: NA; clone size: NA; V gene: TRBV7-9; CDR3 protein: CASSPTGYSNQPQHF; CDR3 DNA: TGTGCCAGCAGCCCCACAGGGTACAGCAATCAGCCCCAGCATTTT
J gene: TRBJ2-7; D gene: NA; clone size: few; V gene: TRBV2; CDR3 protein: CASNPRTGGENEQYF; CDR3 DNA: TGTGCCAGCAACCCCAGGACAGGAGGGGAGAACGAGCAGTACTTC
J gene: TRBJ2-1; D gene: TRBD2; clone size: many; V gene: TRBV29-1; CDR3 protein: CSVELAGGEQFF; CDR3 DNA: TGCAGCGTTGAGTTAGCGGGAGGTGAGCAGTTCTTC
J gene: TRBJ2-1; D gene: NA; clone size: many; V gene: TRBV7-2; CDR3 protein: CASTLARGNEQFF; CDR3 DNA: TGTGCCAGCACGCTAGCCAGGGGCAATGAGCAGTTCTTC
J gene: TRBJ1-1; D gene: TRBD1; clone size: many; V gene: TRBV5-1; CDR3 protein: CASSLDRGTEAFF; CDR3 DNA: TGCGCCAGCAGCTTGGACAGGGGGACTGAAGCTTTCTTT
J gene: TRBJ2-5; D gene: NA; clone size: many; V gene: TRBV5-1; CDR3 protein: CASSLALAEETQYF; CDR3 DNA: TGCGCCAGCAGCTTGGCCTTGGCGGAAGAGACCCAGTACTTC
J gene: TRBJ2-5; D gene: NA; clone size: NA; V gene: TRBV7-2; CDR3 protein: CASSITSGGETQYF; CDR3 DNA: TGTGCCAGCAGCATCACTTCCGGCGGGGAGACCCAGTACTTC
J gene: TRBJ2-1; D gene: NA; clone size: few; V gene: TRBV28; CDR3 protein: CASRLWGEQFF; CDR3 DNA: TGTGCCAGCAGGTTATGGGGTGAGCAGTTCTTC
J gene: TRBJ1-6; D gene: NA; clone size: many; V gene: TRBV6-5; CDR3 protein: CASSYSKGVSSPLHF; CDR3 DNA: TGTGCCAGCAGTTACTCGAAAGGTGTCAGTTCACCCCTCCACTTT
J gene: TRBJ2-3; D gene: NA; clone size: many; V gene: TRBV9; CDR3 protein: CASSVGPPDTQYF; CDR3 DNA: TGTGCCAGCAGCGTAGGGCCCCCAGATACGCAGTATTTT
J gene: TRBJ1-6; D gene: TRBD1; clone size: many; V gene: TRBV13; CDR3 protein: CASQVGSETGYSPLHF; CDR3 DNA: TGTGCCAGCCAGGTTGGGAGTGAGACAGGGTACTCACCCCTCCACTTT
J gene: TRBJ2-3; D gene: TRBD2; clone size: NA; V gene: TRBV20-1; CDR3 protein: CSAREGGWTDTQYF; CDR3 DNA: TGCAGTGCTAGAGAGGGGGGGTGGACAGATACGCAGTATTTT